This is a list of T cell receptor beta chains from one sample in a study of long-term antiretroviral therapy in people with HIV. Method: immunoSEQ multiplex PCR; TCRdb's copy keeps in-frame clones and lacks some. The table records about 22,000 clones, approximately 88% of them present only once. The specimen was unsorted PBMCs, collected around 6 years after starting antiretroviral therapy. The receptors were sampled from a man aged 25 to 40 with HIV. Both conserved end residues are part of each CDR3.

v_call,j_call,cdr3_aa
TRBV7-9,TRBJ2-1,CASSLEEYGREQFF
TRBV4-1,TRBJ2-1,CASGPGGGSVNEQFF
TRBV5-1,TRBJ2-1,CASSLDRVFYNEQFF
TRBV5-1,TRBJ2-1,CASSFLTSGRADEQFF
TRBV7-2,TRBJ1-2,CASSLPGQGHYGYTF
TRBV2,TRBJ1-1,CASSATGGDGNF
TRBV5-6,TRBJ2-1,CASSYGTSDYNEQFF
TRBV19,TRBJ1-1,CASSPALNTEAFF
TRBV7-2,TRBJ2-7,CASSLAAGRDEQYF
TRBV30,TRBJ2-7,CAWSGDRLLEQYF
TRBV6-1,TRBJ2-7,CASSETGTGYLYEQYF
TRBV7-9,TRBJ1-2,CASSSSYGYTF
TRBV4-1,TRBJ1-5,CASSQDLEGSYSNQPQHF
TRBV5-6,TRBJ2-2,CASSLYDTGELFF
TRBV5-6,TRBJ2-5,CASSLGLAGGVETQYF
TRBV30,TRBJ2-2,CAWRDGLANTGELFF
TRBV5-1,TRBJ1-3,CASKGAGNTIYF
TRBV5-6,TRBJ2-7,CASSVSREWMGLEQYF
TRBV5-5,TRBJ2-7,CASSRRTVEDEQYF
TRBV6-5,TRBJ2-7,CASSPAGGRREQYF
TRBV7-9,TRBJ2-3,CASSLGASTQYF
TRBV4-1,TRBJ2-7,CASSQWTGPYYEQYF
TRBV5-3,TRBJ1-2,CARRHRGLNYGYTF
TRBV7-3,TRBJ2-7,CASSLRVAGGEYEQYF
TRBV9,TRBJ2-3,CASSAGTASTDTQYF
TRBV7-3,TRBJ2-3,CASSSPEGLAGGPTDTQYF
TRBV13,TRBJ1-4,CASSLGGEIGEKLFF
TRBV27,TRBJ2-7,CASSFKAGGYEQYF
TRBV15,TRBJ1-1,CATSSRGHTEAFF
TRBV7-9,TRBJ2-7,CASSPGVSYRGNEQYF
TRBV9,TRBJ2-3,CASSVELYGGGSTDTQYF
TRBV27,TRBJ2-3,CASSLIRLAGRTDTQYF
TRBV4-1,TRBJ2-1,CASSHGTVASYNEQFF